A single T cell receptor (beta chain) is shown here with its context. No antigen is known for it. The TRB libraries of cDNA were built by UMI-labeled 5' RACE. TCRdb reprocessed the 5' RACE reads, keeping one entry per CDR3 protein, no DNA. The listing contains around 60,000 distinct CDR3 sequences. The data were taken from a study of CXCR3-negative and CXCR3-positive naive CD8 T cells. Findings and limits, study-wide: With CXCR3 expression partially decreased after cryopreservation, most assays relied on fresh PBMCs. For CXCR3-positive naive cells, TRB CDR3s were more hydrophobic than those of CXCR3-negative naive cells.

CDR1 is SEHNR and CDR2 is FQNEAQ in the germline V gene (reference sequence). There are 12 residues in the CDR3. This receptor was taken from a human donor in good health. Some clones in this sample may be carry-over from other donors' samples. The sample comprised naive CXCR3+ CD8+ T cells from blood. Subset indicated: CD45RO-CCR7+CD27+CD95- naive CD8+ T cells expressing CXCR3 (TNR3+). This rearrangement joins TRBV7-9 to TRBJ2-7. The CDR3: CASSSASYEQYF.